This entry features one TCR beta chain sequence. V was shortened by 0 bases and J by 7 bases, with 16 bases between the two germline ends. Germline V CDR1 and CDR2: SGHRS, YFSETQ. The CDR3 loop spans 16 amino acids. These data are taken from a study of blood T cell repertoires in COVID-19. Across the whole study: Acute and convalescent COVID-19 samples came from the United States, Italy and Spain. Nucleic acid was either cDNA or gDNA, and it came from T cells, B-cell-depleted T cells, or PBMCs.

How the authors handled the data: Reference gene primer amplification gave estimated nucleated cell counts. The assay was immunoSEQ multiplex PCR, and TCRdb's table has in-frame clones only and misses some. Clonal size and the V and J genes are those of that table, whereas D and trimming came from the DNA. The sample records approximately 90,000 clones, 82% being singletons. Sequenced input: peripheral blood. The chain carries TRBV5-1 and TRBJ2-2, with D maybe TRBD2 (5 bases). The receptor was isolated from a woman older than 75 with acute or convalescent COVID-19. CDR3 sequence: CASSLGGSRAGGELFF. The CDR3 bases are TGCGCCAGCAGCTTGGGCGGGTCCCGGGCCGGCGGGGAGCTGTTTTTT.